This record concerns one TCR beta chain sequence. Its antigen is unknown. The data belong to a study of vaccination effects on CD4 cells after COVID-19. ViraFEST assay sequencing came after antigen-specific CD4+ T cells were expanded with viral peptide pools. Subsequent to a culture period of under twelve days, CD4+ T cells were isolated. It was two doses of either the BNT162b2 or mRNA-1273 vaccine that participants received. Wells each received approximately 2 million PBMC, cultured with around 9.6 IU/ml IL-2 and about 10 ug/ml peptides. Both day 3 and day 7 saw half the medium replaced with IL-2 medium. Produced via immunoSEQ multiplex PCR; TCRdb's table is partial and in-frame only. The data hold some 20,000 clones, with approximately 76% observed a single time. Overall study findings and caveats: The vaccine-induced clones of healthy vaccinees included only 1 of 255 that cross-reacted with common cold coronaviruses.

Trimming cost V 3 bases and J 2 bases, with 13 bases left between them. The CDR3 spans 15 residues. Germline CDR1 is MNHNS and CDR2 is SASEGT. This chain links TRBV6-1 with TRBJ1-2, with D possibly matching TRBD1 (5 bases). The source was CD4+ T cells from PBMCs cultured with HCoV-229E spike peptides, collected after COVID-19 vaccination. The source is a human donor who received a COVID-19 vaccine. CDR3: CASSELSGPNYGYTF. Written as DNA, the CDR3 is TGTGCCAGCAGTGAGCTTTCGGGGCCCAACTATGGCTACACCTTC.